The 25 T cell receptor beta chains presented below share a single source sample, sequenced in a study of beta chain features in type 1 diabetes. Study-wide points: Moderately but significantly shorter TCRB CDR3s were found in Type 1 diabetes patients in all four CD4+ subsets.

cDNA synthesis used the whole RNA isolate, giving expressed TCRB sequences. Generated by immunoSEQ multiplex PCR, the TCRdb table keeps only in-frame clones and is missing some. The profile shows about 650,000 clones, 12% of them singletons. Their antigen targets remain unknown. Material for sequencing was naive CD4+ T cells from blood. The source is a man between 25 and 39 years old with type 1 diabetes.

The CDR3: CASSQVVGGEQYF. The CDR3 nucleotides read TGTGCCAGCAGCCAAGTTGTGGGCGGGGAGCAGTACTTC. The rearrangement links TRBV14 to TRBJ2-7; D may be TRBD2 (5 bases). Per germline, CDR1 SGHDN and CDR2 FVKESK. The V end lost 1 base, the J end lost 7 bases, and 11 bases lay between the germline ends. The CDR3 covers 13 residues. The variable domain in full, completed from reference TRBV14 and TRBJ2-7, reads EAGVTQFPSHSVIEKGQTVTLRCDPISGHDNLYWYRRVMGKEIKFLLHFVKESKQDESGMPNNRFLAERTGGTYSTLKVQPAELEDSGVYFCASSQVVGGEQYFGPGTRLTVT.

This clone was seen a handful of times. This sequence joins TRBV30 and TRBJ1-5, with D hard to call. Trimming cost V 2 bases and J 4 bases, with 6 bases left between them. CDR3 length: 12 residues. Per germline, CDR1 GTSNPN and CDR2 SVGIG (reference sequence). The CDR3 nucleotides are TGTGCCTGGAGTCCCAGGAATCAGCCCCAGCATTTT. Encoded protein: CAWSPRNQPQHF.

A few counts support this clone. CDR3 sequence (DNA): TGTGCCAGCAGTGAATTAGAGGAAAAACTGTTTTTT. Translating it yields CASSELEEKLFF. The chain links TRBV2 to TRBJ1-4; D is unresolved. CDR1 is SNHLY, CDR2 FYNNEI, per germline. The CDR3 is 12 residues long. V lost 2 bases and J 8 bases, leaving 6 bases between the germline ends.

The CDR3, as DNA: TGTGCCAGCAGCTTGGACCTCTCCTATGGCTACACCTTC. Translating gives CASSLDLSYGYTF. The V and J genes are TRBV7-9 and TRBJ1-2; no clear D. The CDR3 is made up of 13 amino acids. Trimming cost V 3 bases and J 4 bases, with 9 bases left between them. Germline lookup yields CDR1 SEHNR and CDR2 FQNEAQ (reference sequence). Full variable domain (rest looked up from reference TRBV7-9 and TRBJ1-2): DTGVSQNPRHKITKRGQNVTFRCDPISEHNRLYWYRQTLGQGPEFLTYFQNEAQLEKSRLLSDRFSAERPKGSFSTLEIQRTEQGDSAMYLCASSLDLSYGYTFGSGTRLTVV.

The chain employs TRBV18 and TRBJ2-3; TRBD2 matches at 10 bases. J was trimmed by 2 bases and V by 5 bases; bases with no gene match: 7. CDR1 KGHSH and CDR2 LQKENI come from the germline V gene. The CDR3 is 16 amino acids. CDR3 DNA sequence: TGTGCCAGCTCAGCGCTAGCGGGGGCGGACACAGATACGCAGTATTTT. Translation gives CASSALAGADTDTQYF.

This clone was counted between two and nine times. The gene calls are TRBV5-1 and TRBJ2-1, with D perhaps being TRBD1 or TRBD2 (5 bases each). Trimming took off 8 bases at V and 9 bases at J, with 15 bases between the two ends. This CDR3 comprises 12 residues. Germline V gives CDR1 SGHRS, CDR2 YFSETQ. CDR3 coding DNA: TGCGCCAGATCAGGGTCGGCGGGTGAGCAGTTCTTC. This translates into CARSGSAGEQFF. The variable domain in full, with the rest retrieved from reference TRBV5-1 and TRBJ2-1, is KAGVTQTPRYLIKTRGQQVTLSCSPISGHRSVSWYQQTPGQGLQFLFEYFSETQRNKGNFPGRFSGRQFSNSRSEMNVSTLELGDSALYLCARSGSAGEQFFGPGTRLTVL.

For this clone: The sample carries other DNA sequences with the same CDR3. The chain uses TRBV5-1 and TRBJ2-5, with 9 bases that match TRBD1. The V gene end was trimmed by 0 bases and the J gene end by 2 bases; junction bases not matched to a gene: 2. CDR1 is SGHRS, CDR2 YFSETQ, per germline. This CDR3 is built from 15 residues. In nucleotides, the CDR3 is TGCGCCAGCAGCTTGGGAGGACAGGGGCAAGAGACCCAGTACTTC. This encodes CASSLGGQGQETQYF.

This chain joins TRBV7-9 and TRBJ2-7; 7 nucleotides line up with TRBD1. CDR1 is SEHNR, CDR2 FQNEAQ, per germline (reference sequence). Unmatched junction bases numbered 4, after V lost 2 bases and J lost 0 bases. The CDR3 length is 15 residues. CDR3 amino acids: CASSLWGQSSYEQYF. The CDR3 nucleotides are TGTGCCAGCAGCTTATGGGGACAGAGCTCCTACGAGCAGTACTTC.

The count of this clone is one. This chain joins TRBV27 and TRBJ2-2, with 8 bases fitting TRBD2. After removal of 2 bases from V and 0 bases from J, the junction contained 2 bases not matched to a gene. Per the germline V gene, CDR1 is MNHEY and CDR2 is SMNVEV (reference sequence). CDR3 length: 16 residues. The CDR3 spells CASSLAGGTNTGELFF. The CDR3 nucleotides are TGTGCCAGCAGTTTAGCGGGGGGAACGAACACCGGGGAGCTGTTTTTT.

The chain employs TRBV27 and TRBJ2-7; 7 nucleotides line up with TRBD1. The CDR3 has 16 residues. Germline V gives CDR1 MNHEY, CDR2 SMNVEV (reference sequence). Trimming cost V 2 bases and J 2 bases; bases outside gene matches: 9. The chain's CDR3 is CASSLGFRGGAYEQYF. CDR3 bases: TGTGCCAGCAGTTTAGGGTTCCGAGGGGGCGCCTACGAGCAGTACTTC.

In its sample, this clone was seen a few times. This chain connects TRBV19 to TRBJ1-6, with D hard to call. CDR1 is LNHDA, CDR2 SQIVND, per germline (reference sequence). Trimming stripped 2 bases from V and 8 bases from J, with 10 bases between. This CDR3 has 14 residues. The CDR3, as DNA: TGTGCCAGTAGTATATATAAGCGGGATTCACCCCTCCACTTT. Amino acids: CASSIYKRDSPLHF.

V is TRBV4-3 and J is TRBJ1-2; D possibly corresponds to TRBD1 (6 bases). Trimming shortened V by 4 bases and J by 3 bases, and 9 bases separated the two germline ends. From germline, CDR1 is LGHNA and CDR2 YSLEER. This CDR3 has 13 amino acids. The CDR3 sequence is CASSRRTDYGYTF. As DNA, the CDR3 is TGCGCCAGCAGCCGCCGGACAGACTATGGCTACACCTTC.

This clone was counted between two and nine times. The chain couples TRBV28 to TRBJ2-5; 13 bases line up with TRBD2. Unmatched junction bases numbered 6, after V lost 4 bases and J lost 4 bases. Germline-derived CDR1 and CDR2 are MDHEN and SYDVKM. The CDR3 spans 16 residues. The chain's CDR3 is CASSSRLAGGPETQYF. CDR3 DNA sequence: TGTGCCAGCAGTTCACGACTAGCGGGGGGCCCAGAGACCCAGTACTTC.

V and J are TRBV30 and TRBJ1-3; no firm D call. V lost 1 base to trimming and J lost 0 bases, with 10 bases between them. Per germline, CDR1 GTSNPN and CDR2 SVGIG (reference sequence). The CDR3 length is 15 residues. The CDR3 reads CAWSAPGLSGNTIYF. The CDR3 DNA reads TGTGCCTGGAGTGCTCCGGGCCTCTCTGGAAACACCATATATTTT.

This clone was counted only a few times. V usage is TRBV29-1 and J usage is TRBJ1-2, with TRBD1 as a possible D gene (5 bases). The V end lost 2 bases, the J end lost 4 bases, and 17 bases lay between the germline ends. The germline CDR1 and CDR2 sequences are SQVTM and ANQGSEA. The CDR3 is 15 residues long. The CDR3 region is CSVERGQGIPYGYTF. CDR3 nucleotides: TGCAGCGTTGAAAGAGGTCAGGGTATTCCCTATGGCTACACCTTC.

This chain links TRBV9 with TRBJ2-3; TRBD2 matches 10 bases. Trimming removed 4 bases from V and 1 base from J; junction bases left unmatched: 3. The CDR3 length is 15 residues. Germline V CDR1 and CDR2: SGDLS, YYNGEE. Here the CDR3 reads CASSFGLAGTDTQYF. CDR3 coding DNA: TGTGCCAGCAGCTTCGGACTAGCGGGCACAGATACGCAGTATTTT.

This clone was counted between two and nine times. The chain combines TRBV19 with TRBJ1-1, with no clear D. Between the trimmed V and J ends, which lost 6 bases and 2 bases, there was a span of 4 bases. The CDR3 spans 11 residues. CDR1 and CDR2 (germline): LNHDA, SQIVND (reference sequence). Here the CDR3 reads CASRKNTEAFF. DNA of the CDR3: TGTGCCAGTAGGAAAAACACTGAAGCTTTCTTT.

This clone was picked up a small number of times. The chain is built from TRBV4-3 and TRBJ2-7; 7 bases line up with TRBD1. Germline V gene sequence: CDR1 LGHNA, CDR2 YSLEER. With 0 bases clipped from V and 1 base from J, the junction kept 3 bases outside the gene matches. The CDR3 length is 15 residues. CDR3 protein: CASSQDGTESYEQYF. The CDR3 DNA reads as TGCGCCAGCAGCCAAGATGGGACAGAATCCTACGAGCAGTACTTC.

The chain employs TRBV10-3 and TRBJ1-2; a possible D gene is TRBD1 (5 bases). V was trimmed by 6 bases and J by 3 bases, leaving 11 bases between them. Germline loops: CDR1 ENHRY, CDR2 SYGVKD. This CDR3 has 13 residues. The CDR3 DNA is TGTGCCATCAGCGACGACAGAGACTATGGCTACACCTTC. Its translation is CAISDDRDYGYTF.

The chain uses TRBV29-1 and TRBJ1-2; D gene unclear. Germline-derived CDR1 and CDR2 are SQVTM and ANQGSEA. V was clipped by 5 bases and J by 0 bases, with 13 bases between them. The length of the CDR3 is 14 residues. The DNA of the CDR3 is TGCAGCGTTCAAAACCCTATGGCTAACTATGGCTACACCTTC. Amino acids: CSVQNPMANYGYTF.

The rearrangement links TRBV5-1 to TRBJ1-2, with no clear D. The germline CDR1 and CDR2 sequences are SGHRS and YFSETQ. There are 12 residues in the CDR3. V dropped 1 base and J dropped 7 bases, with 8 bases sitting between them. CDR3 DNA sequence: TGCGCCAGCAGCTTGTCTCGGAGTGGCTACACCTTC. As protein: CASSLSRSGYTF.

Only a few counts were recorded for this clone. V is TRBV29-1 and J is TRBJ2-5, with 7 bases identical to TRBD1. This CDR3 is built from 11 residues. The germline gives CDR1 SQVTM, CDR2 ANQGSEA. The trim removed 3 bases at V and 12 bases at J, leaving 7 bases unmatched. The CDR3 loop reads CSVDEGAEEYF. In nucleotides, the CDR3 is TGCAGCGTTGACGAGGGGGCTGAAGAGTACTTC.

The rearrangement uses TRBV9 and TRBJ1-6; D is unresolved. The CDR3 totals 15 residues. Trimming left V 0 bases short and J 8 bases short, with 12 bases between. Per germline, CDR1 SGDLS and CDR2 YYNGEE. CDR3 amino acids: CASSVASQDYSPLHF. The CDR3 nucleotides are TGTGCCAGCAGCGTAGCCAGCCAGGACTATTCACCCCTCCACTTT.

The V and J genes are TRBV2 and TRBJ1-6; the D is unclear. V was cut by 6 bases and J by 10 bases, with 13 bases left in between. The CDR3 consists of 13 residues. CDR1 and CDR2 from the germline V gene are SNHLY and FYNNEI. The CDR3 reads CASRERERSPLHF. The DNA of the CDR3 is TGTGCCAGCAGGGAAAGGGAACGGTCACCCCTCCACTTT. The full variable domain, rest sourced from reference TRBV2 and TRBJ1-6, is EPEVTQTPSHQVTQMGQEVILRCVPISNHLYFYWYRQILGQKVEFLVSFYNNEISEKSEIFDDQFSVERPDGSNFTLKIRSTKLEDSAMYFCASRERERSPLHFGNGTRLTVT.

This clone was seen a handful of times. V is TRBV9 and J is TRBJ2-2; TRBD1 agrees at 10 bases. Trimming took 3 bases from V and 6 from J; bases not matched to a gene: 8. Germline assignment: CDR1 SGDLS and CDR2 YYNGEE. CDR3 length equals 16 residues. The chain's CDR3 is CASSAPGTGDPGELFF. The CDR3 region has the DNA TGTGCCAGCAGCGCTCCCGGGACAGGGGATCCCGGGGAGCTGTTTTTT.